This T cell receptor beta chain stems from a study of blood T cell repertoires in COVID-19. Study background: Nucleic acid was either cDNA or gDNA, and it came from T cells, B-cell-depleted T cells, or PBMCs.

TCRdb keeps only in-frame clones here, not all; method: immunoSEQ multiplex PCR. Here the sample spans some 70,000 clones, over 75% being singletons. The CDR3 extends over 17 amino acids. The germline V gene encodes CDR1 LGHDT and CDR2 YNNKEL (reference sequence). The ends lost 6 bases at V and 3 bases at J; junction bases unmatched: 13. This clonotype was obtained from a man aged 50 to 59 with active COVID-19. This chain links TRBV3-1 (or the pseudogene TRBV3-2) with TRBJ2-2, with TRBD2 matching 7 bases. The sequenced sample was peripheral blood. CDR3 sequence (DNA): TGTGCCAGCAGTCGCCGAGAAATAGCGGGTTACACCGGGGAGCTGTTTTTT. This codes for CASSRREIAGYTGELFF.